This T cell receptor beta chain stems from a study of shared clonotypes between healthy human individuals. CDR3 length: 15 amino acids. CDR1 is MNHEY, CDR2 SVGAGI, per germline. Trimming pared 5 bases from V and 0 bases from J, leaving 12 bases between. CD45RO-negative, CCR7-selected cells formed the naive CD8 fraction, which excluded terminally differentiated effector memory CD45RA+ cells. DNA at 200 ng, roughly 30,000 T cell genomes, went into sorted-subset replicate PCRs. This table comes from immunoSEQ multiplex PCR, and its TCRdb copy is limited to in-frame clones, with some not included. The sample has roughly 2 million clones; over 85% are singletons.

Sequences were obtained from naive CD8+ T cells sorted from blood. The chain recombines TRBV6-5 with TRBJ2-3; D is possibly TRBD1 (6 bases). This TCR was recovered from a man younger than 30 in good health. The CDR3 region is CASSLDSPSTDTQYF. CDR3 DNA: TGTGCCAGCAGTCTGGACAGTCCTAGCACAGATACGCAGTATTTT.